The 28 T cell receptor beta chains listed next were all sequenced from one sample in a study of cytomegalovirus exposure and HLA in healthy donors. The PCR contained 60 Vbeta and 13 Jbeta primers. Here immunoSEQ multiplex PCR was the method, and the copy in TCRdb shows in-frame clones only, minus some. The sample has some 130,000 clones, roughly 77% seen once; the top ten hold over 3%. Sequenced sample: PBMCs. The receptor set was obtained from a female donor in good health and CMV-seronegative.

J is TRBJ1-2 and V is TRBV19; 7 positions agree with TRBD1. The CDR3 is made up of 14 amino acids. V trimming: 5 bases; J trimming: 4 bases; junction bases outside the gene matches: 7. CDR1 is LNHDA, CDR2 SQIVND, per germline (reference sequence). Here the CDR3 reads CASSAEKGAYGYTF. DNA for the CDR3: TGTGCCAGTAGTGCGGAGAAGGGGGCCTATGGCTACACCTTC.

V and J are TRBV6-1 and TRBJ2-7; 7 bases agree with TRBD1. V lost 6 bases and J lost 2; bases outside the gene matches: 4. Germline lookup yields CDR1 MNHNS and CDR2 SASEGT. There are 13 residues in the CDR3. The CDR3 bases are TGTGCCAGCAGACAGGGGCCCGCCTACGAGCAGTACTTC. Protein product: CASRQGPAYEQYF.

A few counts support this clone. The chain employs TRBV4-2 and TRBJ1-5; D is unresolved. Trimming removed 1 base from V and 0 bases from J, with 7 bases in between. Germline V gene data show CDR1 as LGHNA and CDR2 as YNFKEQ. The CDR3 loop spans 15 amino acids. The CDR3 coding sequence is TGTGCCAGCAGCCAAGGAGTTTATAGCAATCAGCCCCAGCATTTT. It codes for CASSQGVYSNQPQHF.

This chain joins TRBV5-1 and TRBJ2-7; weak D call: TRBD1 (5 bases). The CDR3 covers 15 residues. V lost 1 base and J 2 bases, leaving 13 bases between the germline ends. CDR1 and CDR2 (germline): SGHRS, YFSETQ. CDR3 in amino acids: CASSLSRWGTYEQYF. Here the CDR3 DNA reads TGCGCCAGCAGCTTGAGTCGGTGGGGCACCTACGAGCAGTACTTC. Full variable domain (outside the CDR3, taken from reference TRBV5-1 and TRBJ2-7): KAGVTQTPRYLIKTRGQQVTLSCSPISGHRSVSWYQQTPGQGLQFLFEYFSETQRNKGNFPGRFSGRQFSNSRSEMNVSTLELGDSALYLCASSLSRWGTYEQYFGPGTRLTVT.

V is TRBV4-1 and J is TRBJ2-7; a weak D match, TRBD2 (6 bases). This CDR3 has 15 residues. V was shortened by 2 bases and J by 0 bases, with 11 bases between the two germline ends. Germline V lookup: CDR1 MGHRA, CDR2 YSYEKL. The CDR3 here is CASSQIQDYSYEQYF. CDR3 DNA: TGCGCCAGCAGCCAAATTCAGGACTACTCCTACGAGCAGTACTTC.

J is TRBJ2-1 and V is TRBV7-3; TRBD1 agrees at 7 bases. Germline CDR1 reads SGHTA; CDR2 reads FQGTGA. Trimming at V came to 4 bases and at J to 4 bases, leaving 13 bases not matched to a gene. The CDR3 contains 17 residues. This chain's CDR3 is CASSSAALEGAYNEQFF. The DNA for the CDR3 is TGTGCCAGCAGCTCAGCCGCCCTAGAGGGGGCTTACAATGAGCAGTTCTTC.

J is TRBJ1-4 and V is TRBV18; no firm D call. Trimming shortened V by 3 bases and J by 7 bases, and 12 bases separated the two germline ends. Germline CDR1 reads KGHSH; CDR2 reads LQKENI. The CDR3 loop spans 14 amino acids. CDR3 nucleotide sequence: TGTGCCAGCTCACCCCCACCAATCGGTGAAAAACTGTTTTTT. It specifies CASSPPPIGEKLFF.

This chain joins TRBV7-8 and TRBJ2-3, with 12 positions matching TRBD2. CDR3 size: 15 residues. V trimming: 3 bases; J trimming: 5 bases; junction bases outside the gene matches: 3. The germline V gene has CDR1 SGHVS and CDR2 FQNEAQ. Here the CDR3 reads CASSFPTSGGDTQYF. Here the CDR3 DNA reads TGTGCCAGCAGCTTCCCGACTAGCGGGGGAGATACGCAGTATTTT.

The chain joins TRBV11-2 to TRBJ2-3, with D tentatively TRBD2 (6 bases). The CDR3 contains 16 residues. The V end lost 6 bases, the J end lost 3 bases, and 19 bases lay between the germline ends. CDR1 is SGHAT and CDR2 is FQNNGV in the germline V gene. The CDR3 DNA reads as TGTGCCAGCAGTTCCCGCGGGACTTCATGGACAGATACGCAGTATTTT. This encodes CASSSRGTSWTDTQYF.

The chain uses TRBV2 and TRBJ1-5; TRBD1 matches at 8 bases. Germline CDR1 SNHLY, CDR2 FYNNEI. Trimming took 4 bases from V and 3 from J; bases not matched to a gene: 8. CDR3 size: 16 residues. In nucleotides, the CDR3 is TGTGCCAGCAGTGGGACAGGGTGGGCTAACAATCAGCCCCAGCATTTT. Translation gives CASSGTGWANNQPQHF.

This clone was detected many times. The genes are TRBV7-3 and TRBJ2-3; the match to TRBD2 covers 8 bases. The V gene end was trimmed by 0 bases and the J gene end by 1 base; junction bases not matched to a gene: 0. Germline loops: CDR1 SGHTA, CDR2 FQGTGA. The CDR3 loop spans 15 amino acids. CDR3 nucleotide sequence: TGTGCCAGCAGCTTAACTAGCGGGGGCACAGATACGCAGTATTTT. It specifies CASSLTSGGTDTQYF.

V usage is TRBV15 and J usage is TRBJ2-1; TRBD2 matches at 9 bases. Germline values: CDR1 LNHNV, CDR2 YYDKDF (reference sequence). With 0 bases clipped from V and 5 bases from J, the junction kept 5 bases outside the gene matches. The CDR3 contains 16 residues. The CDR3 sequence: CATSRDRAGGNNEQFF. The CDR3 coding sequence is TGTGCCACCAGCAGAGATAGAGCGGGGGGTAACAATGAGCAGTTCTTC. The whole variable domain, remainder taken from reference TRBV15 and TRBJ2-1, is DAMVIQNPRYQVTQFGKPVTLSCSQTLNHNVMYWYQQKSSQAPKLLFHYYDKDFNNEADTPDNFQSRRPNTSFCFLDIRSPGLGDTAMYLCATSRDRAGGNNEQFFGPGTRLTVL.

This clone was picked up a small number of times. The chain couples TRBV4-1 to TRBJ1-2; 10 bases fit TRBD1. Germline V gives CDR1 MGHRA, CDR2 YSYEKL. The ends lost 4 bases at V and 4 bases at J; junction bases unmatched: 3. The CDR3 consists of 14 residues. The CDR3 nucleotides are TGCGCCAGCAGCCTGGGACAGGGGAGCTATGGCTACACCTTC. Translation: CASSLGQGSYGYTF.

The chain uses TRBV7-9 and TRBJ1-5; D not certain. Trimming took off 2 bases at V and 7 bases at J, with 12 bases between the two ends. This CDR3 is built from 14 residues. Per the germline V gene, CDR1 is SEHNR and CDR2 is FQNEAQ (reference sequence). CDR3 sequence: CASSLNGEDQPQHF. The CDR3 coding sequence is TGTGCCAGCAGCTTAAATGGGGAGGACCAGCCCCAGCATTTT.

This clone was picked up a small number of times. The chain links TRBV29-1 to TRBJ2-5; D unresolved. The CDR3 consists of 11 residues. V lost 5 bases, J lost 2 bases, and 6 bases lay in between. Germline CDR1 reads SQVTM; CDR2 reads ANQGSEA. CDR3 coding DNA: TGCAGCGTTAAGGAGCAAGAGACCCAGTACTTC. As protein: CSVKEQETQYF.

The chain joins TRBV28 to TRBJ2-5; 12 nucleotides align to TRBD2. The CDR3 runs to 18 residues. With 5 bases clipped from V and 0 bases from J, the junction kept 10 bases outside the gene matches. CDR1 and CDR2 from the germline V gene are MDHEN and SYDVKM. CDR3 DNA: TGTGCCAGCAGTCTGCGACTAGCGGGGGAGTTATACCAAGAGACCCAGTACTTC. Its protein product is CASSLRLAGELYQETQYF.

The chain has TRBV11-2 and TRBJ2-3; no definite D call. Looked up from germline, CDR1 is SGHAT and CDR2 is FQNNGV. Trimming stripped 2 bases from V and 1 base from J, with 4 bases between. CDR3 length: 13 residues. The CDR3 DNA reads as TGTGCCAGCAGCTTATCCGGCACAGATACGCAGTATTTT. It specifies CASSLSGTDTQYF.

The chain is built from TRBV5-4 and TRBJ1-1; tentatively, D is TRBD1 (6 bases). The CDR3 is 16 amino acids. Trimming cost V 5 bases and J 6 bases, with 23 bases left between them. Germline V CDR1 and CDR2: SGHNT, YYREEE (reference sequence). Here the CDR3 DNA reads TGTGCCAGCAGTCTCCCGGGCAGGGTGGGGGCCGCTGAAGCTTTCTTT. Its translation is CASSLPGRVGAAEAFF.

The chain is built from TRBV27 and TRBJ2-1, with D perhaps TRBD1 (5 bases). The V gene's germline CDR1 is MNHEY and CDR2 SMNVEV (reference sequence). The CDR3 length is 16 residues. With 2 bases removed from V and 4 bases from J, the gap between germline ends came to 15 bases. The CDR3 spells CASSLRLSRAYNEQFF. In DNA form, the CDR3 reads TGTGCCAGCAGTTTAAGGCTATCCAGGGCTTACAATGAGCAGTTCTTC.

This sequence joins TRBV28 and TRBJ2-7; no definite D call. V lost 5 bases, J lost 3 bases, and 11 bases lay in between. The CDR3 contains 13 residues. Germline lookup yields CDR1 MDHEN and CDR2 SYDVKM. The CDR3 nucleotides are TGTGCCAGCAGTACACCCGCAGGCTACGAGCAGTACTTC. Amino acids: CASSTPAGYEQYF. The full variable domain, its missing parts supplied by reference TRBV28 and TRBJ2-7, is DVKVTQSSRYLVKRTGEKVFLECVQDMDHENMFWYRQDPGLGLRLIYFSYDVKMKEKGDIPEGYSVSREKKERFSLILESASTNQTSMYLCASSTPAGYEQYFGPGTRLTVT.

The chain recombines TRBV6-4 with TRBJ2-2, with 11 nucleotides matching TRBD2. Per germline, CDR1 MRHNA and CDR2 SNTAGT. The J segment lost 6 bases and the V segment lost 0 bases, leaving 0 bases of the junction unmatched. The CDR3 sequence is 15 residues long. The DNA for the CDR3 is TGTGCCAGCAGTGACTCGACTAGCGGGGCCGGGGAGCTGTTTTTT. Translating it yields CASSDSTSGAGELFF.

Only a few counts were recorded for this clone. The chain uses TRBV10-3 and TRBJ1-3; 7 positions match TRBD1. This CDR3 spans 17 amino acids. V lost 4 bases to trimming and J lost 0 bases; unmatched junction nucleotides: 9. Germline CDR1 ENHRY, CDR2 SYGVKD. The CDR3: CAISAPNRGGSGNTIYF. CDR3 DNA sequence: TGTGCCATCAGTGCACCAAACAGGGGCGGCTCTGGAAACACCATATATTTT.

The chain has TRBV7-8 and TRBJ2-2; unclear D gene. Trimming took 5 bases from V and 1 from J, leaving 11 bases between them. Germline V CDR1 and CDR2: SGHVS, FQNEAQ. The CDR3 contains 15 residues. CDR3 sequence (DNA): TGTGCCAGCAGCGATAGGTCAGGGAACACCGGGGAGCTGTTTTTT. It translates to CASSDRSGNTGELFF.

The rearrangement joins TRBV5-5 to TRBJ2-3; 8 nucleotides match TRBD1. Trimming took 3 bases from V and 1 from J; bases not matched to a gene: 1. The CDR3 length is 14 residues. Germline V CDR1 and CDR2: SGHKS, YYEKEE (reference sequence). The CDR3 sequence: CASSSTGGTDTQYF. In nucleotides, the CDR3 is TGTGCCAGCAGCTCGACAGGGGGCACAGATACGCAGTATTTT.

This clone was detected once. The V call is TRBV28, the J call TRBJ1-2; D is possibly TRBD1 (6 bases). V was trimmed by 7 bases and J by 6 bases, leaving 18 bases between them. In germline, CDR1 is MDHEN, CDR2 SYDVKM. This CDR3 has 14 residues. The chain's CDR3 is CASTLQGESDGYTF. The CDR3, as DNA: TGTGCCAGCACCTTACAGGGAGAATCGGATGGCTACACCTTC.

The rearrangement links TRBV19 to TRBJ2-3; 9 bases match TRBD2. The CDR3 contains 15 residues. V lost 8 bases to trimming and J lost 6 bases; unmatched junction nucleotides: 12. The germline CDR1 and CDR2 sequences are LNHDA and SQIVND (reference sequence). The DNA for the CDR3 is TGTGCCAGTTCCCGACTAGCGGCCCTCGGGGATACGCAGTATTTT. It translates to CASSRLAALGDTQYF.

V and J are TRBV5-4 and TRBJ2-7; 9 bases align to TRBD1. Germline loops: CDR1 SGHNT, CDR2 YYREEE (reference sequence). The length of the CDR3 is 17 residues. The junction had 14 bases not matched to a gene; V was cut back by 3 bases and J by 4 bases. CDR3 DNA sequence: TGTGCCAGCAGCTCGATAAGGTTTGGGACAGGGCTTTACGAGCAGTACTTC. Protein sequence: CASSSIRFGTGLYEQYF.

This clone came up once. The chain couples TRBV5-1 to TRBJ2-5, with D perhaps matching TRBD2 (6 bases). V lost 0 bases and J 3 bases, leaving 12 bases between the germline ends. Germline V gives CDR1 SGHRS, CDR2 YFSETQ. The CDR3 extends over 15 amino acids. CDR3 DNA: TGCGCCAGCAGCTTGGCCACATGGGGGGAAGAGACCCAGTACTTC. Translated, it gives CASSLATWGEETQYF.